This is a list of T cell receptor beta chains from one sample in a study of response to subunit inactivated influenza vaccine. One entry per CDR3 protein results from TCRdb running MiXCR on the RT-PCR reads. Counted here are about 520,000 distinct CDR3 sequences, approximately 11% occurring once; the ten biggest clones make up more than 10%. Sequenced material: PBMCs from blood, taken 40 to 50 days after vaccination. These receptors were collected from a man aged 45 to 65 who received an inactivated influenza vaccine. Each CDR3 is given with its conserved first and last residue. The D gene is left open where the match is weak. The size of a clone is reported for some rows only, either as once, few or many, or as a class for expanded clones.

d_call: .
clone_size: .
v_call: TRBV21-1
j_call: TRBJ2-5
cdr3_nt: TGTGCCAGCAGAATGGAAGAGACCCAGTACTTC
cdr3_aa: CASRMEETQYF

d_call: TRBD1
clone_size: few
v_call: TRBV9
j_call: TRBJ2-2
cdr3_nt: TGTGCCAGCAGCGTCATCCCCGGGACAGGGGGGGCAGGGGAGCTGTTTTTT
cdr3_aa: CASSVIPGTGGAGELFF

d_call: .
clone_size: .
v_call: TRBV4-2
j_call: TRBJ1-2
cdr3_nt: TGTGCCAGCAGCCACGCGCGAGAAAGATATGGCTACACCTTC
cdr3_aa: CASSHARERYGYTF

d_call: .
clone_size: .
v_call: TRBV7-2
j_call: TRBJ2-7
cdr3_nt: TGTGCCAGCAGCTTAGGGGGTGGACAGCCCTACGAGCAGTACTTC
cdr3_aa: CASSLGGGQPYEQYF

d_call: TRBD1
clone_size: few
v_call: TRBV5-5
j_call: TRBJ2-7
cdr3_nt: TGTGCCAGCAGCCGCCCCGGGACAGGATCCGAGCAGTACTTC
cdr3_aa: CASSRPGTGSEQYF

d_call: .
clone_size: .
v_call: TRBV4-2
j_call: TRBJ2-1
cdr3_nt: TGTGCCAGCAGCCAAGAATTCTTTAGCCTCGATGAGCAGTTCTTC
cdr3_aa: CASSQEFFSLDEQFF

d_call: TRBD2
clone_size: many
v_call: TRBV12-3/TRBV12-4
j_call: TRBJ2-1
cdr3_nt: TGTGCCAGCAGTGGACTAGCGGGCGATGAGCAGTTCTTC
cdr3_aa: CASSGLAGDEQFF

d_call: .
clone_size: .
v_call: TRBV11-2
j_call: TRBJ1-1
cdr3_nt: TGTGCCAGCAGCTTAGAAGTGGGGAATACCTTTAACCGGAACACTGAAGCTTTCTTT
cdr3_aa: CASSLEVGNTFNRNTEAFF

d_call: .
clone_size: .
v_call: TRBV15
j_call: TRBJ2-1
cdr3_nt: TGTGCCACCAGCAGAGGCCGGATGCCGAACAATGAGCAGTTCTTC
cdr3_aa: CATSRGRMPNNEQFF

d_call: .
clone_size: many
v_call: TRBV12-3/TRBV12-4
j_call: TRBJ2-2
cdr3_nt: TGCGCCAGCAGCTTGGGGCCGAACACCGGGGAGCTGTTTTTT
cdr3_aa: CASSLGPNTGELFF

d_call: .
clone_size: few
v_call: TRBV28
j_call: TRBJ2-3
cdr3_nt: TGTGCCAGCACCTGGGACCGTACTAGCACAGATACGCAGTATTTT
cdr3_aa: CASTWDRTSTDTQYF

d_call: TRBD1
clone_size: few
v_call: TRBV5-6
j_call: TRBJ1-6
cdr3_nt: TGTGCCAGCAGCTCAACCAAACAGGGGGGGAATAATTCACCCCTCCACTTT
cdr3_aa: CASSSTKQGGNNSPLHF

d_call: .
clone_size: few
v_call: TRBV20-1
j_call: TRBJ1-6
cdr3_nt: TGCAGTGCTAGAGTCACCGGGGCGAATTCACCCCTCCACTTT
cdr3_aa: CSARVTGANSPLHF

d_call: TRBD1
clone_size: .
v_call: TRBV7-9
j_call: TRBJ2-6
cdr3_nt: TGTGCCAGCAGCAAAGAGGGGGCTGCAGGGGCCAACGTCCTGACTTTC
cdr3_aa: CASSKEGAAGANVLTF

d_call: TRBD2
clone_size: many
v_call: TRBV4-3
j_call: TRBJ2-5
cdr3_nt: TGCGCCAGCAGCGCTAGCGGCCAAGAGACCCAGTACTTC
cdr3_aa: CASSASGQETQYF

d_call: TRBD1
clone_size: .
v_call: TRBV20-1
j_call: TRBJ2-1
cdr3_nt: TGCAGTGCTAAGGGGGGACAGGGTTTCTACAATGAGCAGTTCTTC
cdr3_aa: CSAKGGQGFYNEQFF

d_call: TRBD1
clone_size: many
v_call: TRBV12-3/TRBV12-4
j_call: TRBJ1-1
cdr3_nt: TGTGCCAGCAGTTTTTCCAGGGGGCCTAACACTGAAGCTTTCTTT
cdr3_aa: CASSFSRGPNTEAFF

d_call: .
clone_size: few
v_call: TRBV12-3/TRBV12-4
j_call: TRBJ1-5
cdr3_nt: TGTGCCAGCAGTCCCAGGGGAACCCTCAATCAGCCCCAGCATTTT
cdr3_aa: CASSPRGTLNQPQHF

d_call: TRBD1
clone_size: .
v_call: TRBV11-1
j_call: TRBJ2-3
cdr3_nt: TGTGCCAGCAGCTCCCCCAGGTCAGGGACAGGGTTCGCAGATACGCAGTATTTT
cdr3_aa: CASSSPRSGTGFADTQYF

d_call: .
clone_size: .
v_call: TRBV18
j_call: TRBJ1-5
cdr3_nt: TGTGCCAGCTCACCAGGGGTTCAGAATCAGCCCCAGCATTTT
cdr3_aa: CASSPGVQNQPQHF

d_call: TRBD2
clone_size: .
v_call: TRBV27
j_call: TRBJ2-7
cdr3_nt: TGTGCCAGCAGTTCGCCCCAGCGGGAGGGCTACGAGCAGTACTTC
cdr3_aa: CASSSPQREGYEQYF